The rows below give T cell receptor beta chains drawn from one sample of a study of blood T cell repertoires in COVID-19. Using immunoSEQ multiplex PCR, the repertoire was profiled, and TCRdb retains in-frame clones only, with some absent. The table records about 3,400 clones, 60% to 75% of them present only once. Sequencing used peripheral blood. These receptors originate from a man in his 70s with active COVID-19. The CDR3 runs from the conserved cysteine through the conserved F or W. A D gene is named only where the DNA matches it firmly.

D gene,V gene,J gene,CDR3 protein
TRBD1,TRBV6-5,TRBJ1-2,CASTSGTGGLGYTF
NA,TRBV28,TRBJ1-2,CASSFSRVDYGYTF
NA,TRBV7-2,TRBJ2-7,CASSPDNSYEQYF
TRBD2,TRBV9,TRBJ2-1,CASSVSGGYSNEQFF
TRBD1,TRBV2,TRBJ2-7,CASSDHRGEQYF
TRBD2,TRBV3-1/TRBV3-2,TRBJ2-1,CASSLASGGASEQFF
NA,TRBV30,TRBJ2-2,CAWSVADSVFTGELFF
TRBD1,TRBV5-5,TRBJ2-7,CASIRTGGSYEQYF
NA,TRBV27,TRBJ1-2,CASSLSPYYGYTF
NA,TRBV4-3,TRBJ1-5,CASSQDWGVVGPQHF
NA,TRBV7-6,TRBJ1-6,CASSKHREGNSPLHF
TRBD2,TRBV19,TRBJ2-7,CASSIEGGSGHEQYF
NA,TRBV5-5,TRBJ2-7,CASSLRGITPEQYF
TRBD2,TRBV19,TRBJ2-1,CASSRSRTSLGLGIAEQFF
TRBD2,TRBV4-2,TRBJ2-7,CASSQRLAGAEAYEQYF
TRBD2,TRBV18,TRBJ2-3,CASSPGTSGHTDTQYF
NA,TRBV3-1/TRBV3-2,TRBJ1-5,CASSLGGDQPQHF
NA,TRBV30,TRBJ1-2,CAWSAGQNYGYTF
NA,TRBV10-1,TRBJ2-3,CASSEREDADTQYF
TRBD1,TRBV5-1,TRBJ1-4,CASSLASGGNEKLFF
TRBD2,TRBV19,TRBJ2-7,CASSIASGISYEQYF
NA,TRBV5-1,TRBJ1-1,CASSWGRGSTEAFF
NA,TRBV18,TRBJ1-2,CASSPSGVNYGYTF
TRBD2,TRBV4-2,TRBJ2-5,CASSPGTSGEETQYF
NA,TRBV5-4,TRBJ2-5,CASRPPLGGEETQYF
TRBD2,TRBV14,TRBJ2-2,CASSRLAGGAGELFF
NA,TRBV6-5,TRBJ2-1,CASSYGVTNEQFF